Listed below are T cell receptor beta chains from one sample, sequenced in a study of cytomegalovirus exposure and HLA in healthy donors. TCRdb keeps only in-frame clones here, not all; method: immunoSEQ multiplex PCR. The data hold approximately 150,000 clones, with about 65% observed a single time. Sequencing was performed on PBMCs. The source is a woman in her thirties in good health and CMV-seronegative. Each CDR3 is given with its conserved first and last residue. Each record gives: D gene, J gene, V gene, clone size, CDR3 protein, CDR3 DNA. D genes are given only for firm matches. The size entry is marked missing in some rows and otherwise reads once, few, many or a size class.

NA | TRBJ1-4 | TRBV6-6 | few | CATQTGQGHEKLFF | TGTGCCACCCAAACCGGGCAGGGGCACGAAAAACTGTTTTTT
TRBD1 | TRBJ2-3 | TRBV7-3 | NA | CASSQTWDRADTQYF | TGTGCCAGCAGCCAGACATGGGACAGGGCGGATACGCAGTATTTT
TRBD2 | TRBJ2-3 | TRBV27 | NA | CASSPRGSGSSDTQYF | TGTGCCAGCAGCCCCCGGGGTAGCGGGAGTTCAGATACGCAGTATTTT
NA | TRBJ1-5 | TRBV28 | once | CASRTTGTQPQHF | TGTGCCAGCAGGACAACAGGGACCCAGCCCCAGCATTTT
NA | TRBJ2-7 | TRBV13 | NA | CASSLITYEQYF | TGTGCCAGCAGCCTTATAACCTACGAGCAGTACTTC
TRBD2 | TRBJ2-1 | TRBV5-6 | few | CASSNPGTRLLGEQFF | TGTGCCAGCAGCAACCCCGGGACTAGATTATTGGGTGAGCAGTTCTTC
NA | TRBJ1-5 | TRBV6-5 | NA | CASSLAGNQPQHF | TGTGCCAGCAGTTTGGCGGGGAATCAGCCCCAGCATTTT
TRBD2 | TRBJ2-7 | TRBV7-9 | NA | CASSDLGGRSHEQYF | TGTGCCAGCAGCGACCTGGGCGGGAGGTCCCACGAGCAGTACTTC
NA | TRBJ2-7 | TRBV11-3 | NA | CASSSQGGEQYF | TGTGCCAGCAGTTCGCAGGGAGGTGAGCAGTACTTC
TRBD1 | TRBJ2-5 | TRBV7-3 | NA | CASSPRQGAKTQYF | TGTGCCAGCAGCCCCCGACAGGGGGCAAAGACCCAGTACTTC
NA | TRBJ1-1 | TRBV19 | NA | CASRRPGSMNTEAFF | TGTGCCAGTAGGCGACCAGGTTCTATGAACACTGAAGCTTTCTTT
NA | TRBJ2-2 | TRBV9 | few | CASSETRGRELFF | TGTGCCAGCAGTGAGACCAGGGGCCGGGAGCTGTTTTTT
NA | TRBJ2-7 | TRBV29-1 | NA | CSVEPDQGTPYEQYF | TGCAGCGTTGAACCCGATCAGGGGACCCCCTACGAGCAGTACTTC
TRBD1 | TRBJ1-3 | TRBV27 | NA | CASGTGAGNTIYF | TGTGCCAGTGGAACAGGGGCTGGAAACACCATATATTTT
TRBD1 | TRBJ2-6 | TRBV10-3 | once | CAIKNTGGGGANVLTF | TGTGCCATCAAGAACACAGGGGGCGGTGGGGCCAACGTCCTGACTTTC
TRBD2 | TRBJ2-3 | TRBV4-1 | NA | CASSHGTSAQKDTQYF | TGCGCCAGCAGCCATGGAACTAGCGCGCAGAAAGATACGCAGTATTTT
NA | TRBJ1-1 | TRBV25-1 | NA | CASRGPGDTEAFF | TGTGCCAGCAGGGGCCCGGGGGACACTGAAGCTTTCTTT
NA | TRBJ2-5 | TRBV7-2 | NA | CASSLGPGGGYGTQYF | TGTGCCAGCAGCTTAGGTCCGGGAGGGGGCTATGGAACCCAGTACTTC
NA | TRBJ2-2 | TRBV19 | NA | CASMRGLTGELFF | TGTGCCAGTATGAGGGGGTTGACCGGGGAGCTGTTTTTT
TRBD2 | TRBJ2-7 | TRBV7-2 | NA | CASSMTTSGTGYEQYF | TGTGCCAGCAGCATGACGACTAGCGGGACGGGCTACGAGCAGTACTTC
TRBD1 | TRBJ2-7 | TRBV4-3 | once | CASSRGQYYEQYF | TGCGCCAGCAGCCGGGGACAGTACTACGAGCAGTACTTC
TRBD1 | TRBJ1-2 | TRBV28 | few | CATPRDRGLSYTF | TGTGCCACTCCCCGGGACAGAGGTTTGAGCTACACCTTC
TRBD2 | TRBJ2-7 | TRBV27 | few | CASSYSGAFYEQYF | TGTGCCAGCAGTTATAGCGGGGCATTCTACGAGCAGTACTTC
TRBD1 | TRBJ1-4 | TRBV6-1 | few | CASRKDRVSEKLFF | TGTGCCAGCAGAAAGGACAGGGTTTCTGAAAAACTGTTTTTT
TRBD1 | TRBJ2-2 | TRBV5-6 | few | CASSHRDRGFWNTGELFF | TGTGCCAGCAGCCACCGGGACAGGGGCTTCTGGAACACCGGGGAGCTGTTTTTT
TRBD2 | TRBJ2-3 | TRBV5-6 | NA | CASSPRFGLAPTDTQYF | TGTGCCAGCAGTCCTCGGTTCGGACTAGCACCCACAGATACGCAGTATTTT
TRBD1 | TRBJ2-2 | TRBV2 | once | CASSETGGIGGELFF | TGTGCCAGCAGTGAGACAGGGGGCATCGGCGGGGAGCTGTTTTTT
NA | TRBJ2-2 | TRBV5-1 | NA | CASSTPGVTGELFF | TGCGCCAGCAGCACCCCGGGGGTCACCGGGGAGCTGTTTTTT
TRBD1 | TRBJ1-2 | TRBV29-1 | NA | CSVTTTSGGGGYTF | TGCAGCGTTACTACTACCTCAGGGGGAGGTGGCTACACCTTC
NA | TRBJ1-1 | TRBV11-2 | NA | CASSSPRGIAEAFF | TGTGCCAGCAGCTCTCCCCGGGGGATAGCTGAAGCTTTCTTT
TRBD2 | TRBJ2-1 | TRBV6-6 | NA | CASSYGAAGGQDEQFF | TGTGCCAGCAGTTACGGTGCAGCGGGGGGGCAGGATGAGCAGTTCTTC
TRBD1 | TRBJ1-2 | TRBV19 | NA | CASSVGTGKYGYTF | TGTGCCAGTAGCGTCGGGACAGGGAAGTATGGCTACACCTTC
NA | TRBJ1-6 | TRBV28 | NA | CASSLYLTSSYNSPLHF | TGTGCCAGCAGTTTATACCTCACGAGCTCCTATAATTCACCCCTCCACTTT
TRBD1 | TRBJ2-7 | TRBV15 | NA | CATSRDRGNYEQYF | TGTGCCACCAGCAGAGACAGGGGGAACTACGAGCAGTACTTC
NA | TRBJ1-5 | TRBV6-1 | once | CASSEVPVKSNQPQHF | TGTGCCAGCAGTGAAGTTCCGGTTAAGAGCAATCAGCCCCAGCATTTT
NA | TRBJ2-1 | TRBV4-1 | NA | CASSQLEYNEQFF | TGCGCCAGCAGCCAGCTAGAGTACAATGAGCAGTTCTTC
NA | TRBJ1-4 | TRBV5-1 | NA | CASSLAGTSGEKLFF | TGCGCCAGCAGCTTGGCAGGCACCTCTGGTGAAAAACTGTTTTTT
NA | TRBJ1-6 | TRBV9 | few | CASSGRRVDSPLHF | TGTGCCAGCAGCGGTAGGAGGGTAGATTCACCCCTCCACTTT
NA | TRBJ1-5 | TRBV5-6 | NA | CASSPGGGAGNQPQHF | TGTGCCAGCAGCCCTGGGGGAGGGGCTGGCAATCAGCCCCAGCATTTT
NA | TRBJ2-7 | TRBV15 | NA | CATSRGSGLDAYEQYF | TGTGCCACCAGCAGAGGATCGGGACTCGACGCCTACGAGCAGTACTTC
TRBD1 | TRBJ1-2 | TRBV5-1 | once | CASSLGDRGRGYTF | TGCGCCAGCAGCTTGGGGGACAGGGGAAGAGGCTACACCTTC
TRBD2 | TRBJ2-4 | TRBV7-6 | NA | CASSLGEGRIQYF | TGTGCCAGCAGCCTAGGGGAGGGGCGGATTCAGTACTTC
NA | TRBJ2-1 | TRBV15 | few | CATSNSVSRTGSSYNEQFF | TGTGCCACCAGCAATTCGGTATCTAGGACGGGGAGCTCCTACAATGAGCAGTTCTTC
TRBD1 | TRBJ2-5 | TRBV6-5 | NA | CASRNPGQGVETQYF | TGTGCCAGCAGAAACCCGGGACAGGGGGTGGAGACCCAGTACTTC
NA | TRBJ1-5 | TRBV9 | NA | CASSVVWRYDQPQHF | TGTGCCAGCAGCGTAGTCTGGAGGTATGATCAGCCCCAGCATTTT
TRBD1 | TRBJ2-7 | TRBV6-6 | NA | CASSRDRVHEQYF | TGTGCCAGCAGTCGAGACAGGGTCCACGAGCAGTACTTC
NA | TRBJ1-1 | TRBV7-2 | NA | CASSDRGGNTEAFF | TGTGCCAGCAGCGATAGGGGAGGAAACACTGAAGCTTTCTTT
TRBD2 | TRBJ2-2 | TRBV4-3 | NA | CASSQWGRLAGFTGELFF | TGCGCCAGCAGCCAATGGGGAAGACTAGCGGGTTTCACCGGGGAGCTGTTTTTT
TRBD1 | TRBJ1-1 | TRBV6-6 | NA | CASSLQGRDTEAFF | TGTGCCAGCAGCTTACAGGGGCGGGACACTGAAGCTTTCTTT
NA | TRBJ1-1 | TRBV6-5 | NA | CASRAGGALSEAFF | TGTGCCAGCAGGGCGGGGGGGGCGCTCTCTGAAGCTTTCTTT
NA | TRBJ2-5 | TRBV4-3 | NA | CASSQESWQGSGETQYF | TGCGCCAGCAGCCAAGAATCCTGGCAGGGTTCAGGGGAGACCCAGTACTTC
NA | TRBJ2-1 | TRBV7-9 | NA | CASSLIQYNEQFF | TGTGCCAGCAGCTTAATCCAGTACAATGAGCAGTTCTTC
NA | TRBJ1-4 | TRBV14 | NA | CASSRGESPNEKLFF | TGTGCCAGCAGCCGTGGAGAGTCTCCTAATGAAAAACTGTTTTTT
NA | TRBJ2-5 | TRBV11-2 | NA | CASSLGRQETQYF | TGTGCCAGCAGCTTAGGGAGGCAAGAGACCCAGTACTTC
TRBD1 | TRBJ1-2 | TRBV28 | NA | CASRSRGQVDGGGYTF | TGTGCCAGCAGATCGCGGGGACAGGTTGATGGGGGCGGCTACACCTTC
NA | TRBJ2-1 | TRBV19 | NA | CASSQRRTEQFF | TGTGCCAGTAGTCAACGGAGGACTGAGCAGTTCTTC
TRBD2 | TRBJ2-7 | TRBV29-1 | NA | CSPLGLAGEQYF | TGCAGCCCCTTGGGACTAGCCGGGGAGCAGTACTTC
TRBD2 | TRBJ2-5 | TRBV7-2 | NA | CASSFLGGQETQYF | TGTGCCAGCAGCTTTTTGGGAGGGCAAGAGACCCAGTACTTC
NA | TRBJ2-1 | TRBV5-4 | once | CASSFTSREEKFF | TGTGCCAGCAGCTTCACCAGCAGGGAGGAAAAGTTCTTC